This entry lists 19 T cell receptor beta chains sequenced from one sample in a study of shared clonotypes between healthy human individuals. Clones were sequenced by immunoSEQ multiplex PCR, and TCRdb holds only the in-frame ones, with some missing. The sample lists 2.5 million or so clones, approximately 92% occurring once. The sequenced material came from naive CD4+ T cells sorted from blood. The subset here: CD45RA+ positively selected. The receptors were gathered from a young man in good health.

The chain is built from TRBV10-3 and TRBJ2-2, with TRBD1 identical over 7 bases. V dropped 11 bases and J dropped 7; count of bases not matched to a gene: 16. The germline V gene has CDR1 ENHRY and CDR2 SYGVKD. The CDR3 runs 15 residues. The CDR3: CAVRDRVHADGELFF. The CDR3 DNA sequence: TGTGCCGTCCGGGACAGAGTCCATGCAGACGGGGAGCTGTTTTTT.

This chain joins TRBV7-3 and TRBJ2-3; the D call may be TRBD1 or TRBD2 (6 bases each). In germline, CDR1 is SGHTA, CDR2 FQGTGA. The CDR3 is 12 amino acids. Trimming pared 5 bases from V and 5 bases from J, leaving 8 bases between. Here the CDR3 DNA reads TGTGCCAGCAGCAAGGGGGGAGATACGCAGTATTTT. This sequence encodes CASSKGGDTQYF.

Notes on this clone: Additional DNA sequences in this sample encode the identical CDR3. The chain links TRBV30 to TRBJ2-7; possibly TRBD1 or TRBD2 for D (5 bases each). The V end was cut by 5 bases, the J end by 6 bases, with 14 bases between. The germline V gene encodes CDR1 GTSNPN and CDR2 SVGIG (reference sequence). This CDR3 has 12 amino acids. In DNA, the CDR3 is TGTGCCTGGTCACAAGGGGCGGGCGAGCAGTACTTC. Translation: CAWSQGAGEQYF.

The chain joins TRBV5-4 to TRBJ2-5; D remains unclear. The V end lost 1 base, the J end lost 4 bases, and 14 bases lay between the germline ends. Germline CDR1 SGHNT, CDR2 YYREEE (reference sequence). The CDR3 is made up of 15 amino acids. The CDR3 region has the DNA TGTGCCAGCAGCTTGCGGCGTTCCTCCCCAGAGACCCAGTACTTC. Encoded protein: CASSLRRSSPETQYF.

The V and J genes are TRBV19 and TRBJ1-4, with D hard to call. This CDR3 spans 14 amino acids. The germline V gene has CDR1 LNHDA and CDR2 SQIVND (reference sequence). The germline V and J ends were trimmed by 8 bases and 0 bases, with 10 bases remaining between them. The chain's CDR3 is CASGVGSTNEKLFF. The CDR3, as DNA: TGTGCCAGTGGGGTGGGATCAACTAATGAAAAACTGTTTTTT.

The V and J genes are TRBV6-1 and TRBJ1-2, with D perhaps matching TRBD1 (6 bases). V lost 6 bases to trimming and J lost 5 bases, with 13 bases between them. There are 13 residues in the CDR3. Germline V gene data show CDR1 as MNHNS and CDR2 as SASEGT. CDR3 DNA: TGTGCCAGCAGGGGGGCGGGAGTTTATGGCTACACCTTC. Its protein is CASRGAGVYGYTF.

The V gene is TRBV18, the J gene TRBJ2-1, with 8 positions matching TRBD2. The CDR3 consists of 14 residues. The V and J ends lost 6 bases and 7 bases, in that order; junction bases with no gene match: 8. Germline CDR1 and CDR2: KGHSH and LQKENI. The CDR3 nucleotides are TGTGCCAGCTCCCCCGGGACTAGAGGGAATGAGCAGTTCTTC. This translates into CASSPGTRGNEQFF.

The chain carries TRBV19 and TRBJ2-5, with TRBD1 identical over 7 bases. V gave up 3 bases and J gave up 3 bases; unmatched junction bases: 1. The CDR3 spans 13 residues. The germline V gene has CDR1 LNHDA and CDR2 SQIVND (reference sequence). CDR3 loop: CASSITGEETQYF. The DNA for the CDR3 is TGTGCCAGTAGTATCACAGGGGAAGAGACCCAGTACTTC.

In regard to this clone: The same CDR3 arises from other DNA sequences in this sample as well. This rearrangement joins TRBV11-3 to TRBJ2-2, with 7 bases lining up with TRBD2. This CDR3 has 16 residues. V lost 0 bases to trimming and J lost 4 bases; unmatched junction nucleotides: 5. Germline V gene data show CDR1 as SGHNT and CDR2 as YENEEA. The DNA for the CDR3 is TGTGCCAGCAGCTTAGATCTAGGCGGGGGCACCGGGGAGCTGTTTTTT. Encoded protein: CASSLDLGGGTGELFF.

This sequence joins TRBV5-4 and TRBJ2-1; 7 bases are shared with TRBD1. CDR1 and CDR2 from the germline V gene are SGHNT and YYREEE (reference sequence). The CDR3 consists of 15 residues. V lost 4 bases and J lost 9; bases outside the gene matches: 13. In nucleotides, the CDR3 is TGTGCCAGCAGCCTGACAGGGAGTCAGACCGGTGAGCAGTTCTTC. Translation gives CASSLTGSQTGEQFF.

This chain uses TRBV5-6 with TRBJ2-5; D is unresolved. V was trimmed by 0 bases and J by 5 bases, leaving 11 bases between them. CDR1 and CDR2 from the germline V gene are SGHDT and YYEEEE. This CDR3 region has 14 residues. CDR3 nucleotide sequence: TGTGCCAGCAGCTTGGACCCGTCCGGTGAGACCCAGTACTTC. This gives the protein CASSLDPSGETQYF.

Of note for this clone: Other nucleotide sequences in the sample specify the same CDR3. The chain joins TRBV18 to TRBJ2-6; 9 bases match TRBD1. The germline V gene encodes CDR1 KGHSH and CDR2 LQKENI. V lost 4 bases to trimming and J lost 2 bases; unmatched junction nucleotides: 0. This CDR3 has 15 amino acids. The CDR3 DNA is TGTGCCAGCTCACGGGACAGGGCTGGGGCCAACGTCCTGACTTTC. Its protein is CASSRDRAGANVLTF. The variable domain in full, with the rest retrieved from reference TRBV18 and TRBJ2-6, is NAGVMQNPRHLVRRRGQEARLRCSPMKGHSHVYWYRQLPEEGLKFMVYLQKENIIDESGMPKERFSAEFPKEGPSILRIQQVVRGDSAAYFCASSRDRAGANVLTFGAGSRLTVL.

This clone was seen a few times. The chain has TRBV9 and TRBJ2-2; the D gene is possibly TRBD2 (6 bases). Looked up from germline, CDR1 is SGDLS and CDR2 is YYNGEE. V was trimmed by 0 bases and J by 6 bases, leaving 12 bases between them. This CDR3 is 15 amino acids long. The CDR3, as DNA: TGTGCCAGCAGCGTAGGAGGGGCGGGGCCCGGGGAGCTGTTTTTT. Its protein product is CASSVGGAGPGELFF.

V is TRBV11-2 and J is TRBJ2-1; D not resolved. V was trimmed by 5 bases and J by 6 bases, leaving 5 bases between them. The germline V gene encodes CDR1 SGHAT and CDR2 FQNNGV. The CDR3 extends over 11 amino acids. The CDR3 coding sequence is TGTGCCAGCAGCCAGGTCAATGAGCAGTTCTTC. Protein: CASSQVNEQFF.

The rearrangement joins TRBV7-9 to TRBJ1-3; a possible D gene is TRBD1 (5 bases). Germline loops: CDR1 SEHNR, CDR2 FQNEAQ (reference sequence). The V end lost 4 bases, the J end lost 1 base, and 8 bases lay between the germline ends. The length of the CDR3 is 14 residues. CDR3 bases: TGTGCCAGCAGCTCCCAGGGATCTGGAAACACCATATATTTT. Its protein product is CASSSQGSGNTIYF.

This clone has only one observation. J is TRBJ2-3 and V is TRBV16; 8 bases align to TRBD2. The germline V gene encodes CDR1 KGHSY and CDR2 FQNENV. The CDR3 is made up of 15 amino acids. The junction had 5 bases not matched to a gene; V was cut back by 0 bases and J by 6 bases. This chain's CDR3 is CASSQSGGGADTQYF. The CDR3 coding sequence is TGTGCCAGCAGCCAATCCGGGGGGGGCGCGGATACGCAGTATTTT.

The V and J genes are TRBV11-2 and TRBJ2-1; 8 bases are a match to TRBD1. The CDR3 is 15 amino acids. Germline loops: CDR1 SGHAT, CDR2 FQNNGV. V trimming: 0 bases; J trimming: 6 bases; junction bases outside the gene matches: 4. For the CDR3, the DNA is TGTGCCAGCAGCTTAGAATCGGACAGGGCCAATGAGCAGTTCTTC. This codes for CASSLESDRANEQFF.

The genes are TRBV5-1 and TRBJ2-5; D tentatively reads TRBD1 or TRBD2 (5 bases each). Deletions cut 6 bases from V and 5 bases from J, with 14 bases between. Germline V gives CDR1 SGHRS, CDR2 YFSETQ. The CDR3 is 13 amino acids. CDR3 amino acids: CASMHPGRETQYF. DNA of the CDR3: TGCGCCAGCATGCACCCGGGACGGGAGACCCAGTACTTC.

As DNA, the CDR3 is TGTGCCAGCTCACCATTGGCGGGTCAGCCCCAGCATTTT. The encoded protein is CASSPLAGQPQHF. This chain links TRBV18 with TRBJ1-5; D is unclear. This CDR3 is 13 amino acids long. Germline V CDR1 and CDR2: KGHSH, LQKENI. Trimming took off 2 bases at V and 6 bases at J, with 8 bases between the two ends.